This is a list of T cell receptor beta chains from one sample in a study of post-analysis software for immune sequencing data. One entry per CDR3 protein results from TCRdb running MiXCR on the PCR reads. This sample has more than 500,000 distinct CDR3 sequences, with around a third found just once. Source material: blood. Receptors were obtained from a girl between 2 and 17 years old with multiple sclerosis. CDR3s include the opening cysteine and the closing phenylalanine or tryptophan. A D gene is named only where the DNA matches it firmly. Only part of the rows carry a size: once, few, many, or a class if the clone is expanded.

TRBV20-1	12	-	TRBJ2-1	TRBD2	TGCAGTGCTAGAGATGTCGGGAGGGAGCAGTTCTTC	CSARDVGREQFF
TRBV24-1	17	-	TRBJ2-6	TRBD1	TGTGCCACCAGTGATTTAACGCCAGGGGGTAGGACCAACGTCCTGACTTTC	CATSDLTPGGRTNVLTF
TRBV6-6	16	-	TRBJ1-5	-	TGTGCCAGCAGTCCCGAGGGGTCAAGGAGCAATCAGCCCCAGCATTTT	CASSPEGSRSNQPQHF
TRBV29-1	14	few	TRBJ1-1	-	TGCAGCGCAGCCCCTCCGGGGATGAACACTGAAGCTTTCTTT	CSAAPPGMNTEAFF
TRBV29-1	12	-	TRBJ1-1	-	TGCAGCGTTGGAAAGGGAGGGACTGAAGCTTTCTTT	CSVGKGGTEAFF
TRBV6-5	15	-	TRBJ2-1	TRBD2	TGTGCCAGCAGTCACATAGCGGGGGGGCTCAATGAGCAGTTCTTC	CASSHIAGGLNEQFF
TRBV7-2	16	-	TRBJ2-1	TRBD2	TGTGCCAGCAGCTTCGAGCGGGGGGTAGTCTACAGTGAGCAGTTCTTC	CASSFERGVVYSEQFF
TRBV12-3/TRBV12-4	13	-	TRBJ2-4	-	TGTGCCAGCAGTGCAAGAGCCAAAAACATTCAGTACTTC	CASSARAKNIQYF
TRBV6-6	15	-	TRBJ2-5	-	TGTGCCAGCAGTTACCCAAGGATAGACCAAGAGACCCAGTACTTC	CASSYPRIDQETQYF
TRBV6-1	16	-	TRBJ2-1	-	TGTGCCAGCAGGGGGGCAGGGAGGAGCTCCTACAATGAGCAGTTCTTC	CASRGAGRSSYNEQFF
TRBV27	13	-	TRBJ2-5	-	TGTGCCACAATGGACTCTCATATCGGGGCCCAGTACTTC	CATMDSHIGAQYF
TRBV6-5	13	-	TRBJ2-5	TRBD2	TGTGCCAGCACTCGGGGGGTTCAAGAGACCCAGTACTTC	CASTRGVQETQYF
TRBV27	15	-	TRBJ2-6	-	TGTGCCAGCAGCAAAGACAGCTCTGGGGCCAACGTCCTGACTTTC	CASSKDSSGANVLTF
TRBV9	15	-	TRBJ1-5	-	TGTGCCAGCAGCGTTGATGGTTATAGCAATCAGCCCCAGCATTTT	CASSVDGYSNQPQHF
TRBV9	16	few	TRBJ1-4	TRBD1	TGTGCCAGCAGCGCCCGTCCAGGGGGAACTAATGAAAAACTGTTTTTT	CASSARPGGTNEKLFF
TRBV11-1	13	-	TRBJ1-4	-	TGTGCCAGCAGGGGGTCAACTAATGAGAAACTGTTTTTT	CASRGSTNEKLFF
TRBV7-6	15	-	TRBJ1-5	-	TGTGCCAGCACACCGACCCCAGGGGCGGCTCAGCCCCAGCATTTT	CASTPTPGAAQPQHF
TRBV24-1	15	-	TRBJ2-3	TRBD1	TGTGCCACCAGTGATTGGACAGGGATCACAGATACGCAGTATTTT	CATSDWTGITDTQYF
TRBV7-3	15	many	TRBJ2-5	TRBD2	TGTGCCAGCAGCTTACTAGCGGGGGTCGGGGAGACCCAGTACTTC	CASSLLAGVGETQYF
TRBV2	13	-	TRBJ1-6	-	TGTGCCAGCAGGCGGGGAGTGAATTCACCCCTCCACTTT	CASRRGVNSPLHF
TRBV5-1	14	few	TRBJ1-6	-	TGCGCCAGCACGGAGGACAGCTCATATTCACCCCTCCACTTT	CASTEDSSYSPLHF
TRBV7-9	14	few	TRBJ2-6	-	TGTGCCAGCAGGGTAACCTCTGGGGCCAACGTCCTGACTTTC	CASRVTSGANVLTF
TRBV14	15	-	TRBJ2-1	-	TGTGCCAGCAGCCAAGATGTGTATCGGCCCAATGAGCAGTTCTTC	CASSQDVYRPNEQFF
TRBV5-1	15	-	TRBJ2-1	-	TGCGCCAGCAGCCTACTAGTGGGGGATCCGAATGAGCAGTTCTTC	CASSLLVGDPNEQFF
TRBV20-1	13	few	TRBJ2-1	TRBD1	TGCAGTGCTAGAGATGACAGGGCGGCTGAGCAGTTCTTC	CSARDDRAAEQFF
TRBV11-2	16	-	TRBJ2-1	TRBD2	TGTGCCAGCACACGTCCGGGACTAGCGGCCAACGGTGAGCAGTTCTTC	CASTRPGLAANGEQFF
TRBV15	13	-	TRBJ2-2	TRBD1	TGTGCCACCAGCAGAACAGGGGCCGGGGAGCTGTTTTTT	CATSRTGAGELFF
TRBV4-1	15	-	TRBJ2-5	TRBD1	TGCGCCAGCAGCCAAGATGATGGACAGGGAATTCGGCAGTACTTC	CASSQDDGQGIRQYF
TRBV2	13	few	TRBJ2-3	-	TGTGCCAGCAGTCCTACTATGACAGATACGCAGTATTTT	CASSPTMTDTQYF
TRBV20-1	14	few	TRBJ1-1	TRBD1	TGCAGTGCCATACCCGGGACAGGGGGGACTGAAGCTTTCTTT	CSAIPGTGGTEAFF
TRBV7-2	14	-	TRBJ2-7	-	TGTGCCAGCAGCTTAGTATTTAGGGACGACGAGCAGTACTTC	CASSLVFRDDEQYF
TRBV20-1	14	-	TRBJ1-2	TRBD1	TGCAGTGCTAGAGTGGGGACAGCTAACTATGGCTACACCTTC	CSARVGTANYGYTF
TRBV19	13	-	TRBJ2-1	-	TGTGCCAGGAGCCTCGGGCACTACAATGAGCAGTTCTTC	CARSLGHYNEQFF
TRBV5-5	14	-	TRBJ1-1	TRBD1	TGTGCCAGCATTACAGGGGTTTGGAACACTGAAGCTTTCTTT	CASITGVWNTEAFF
TRBV25-1	13	once	TRBJ2-1	-	TGTGCCAGCAGTGACCGTCCCTACAATGAGCAGTTCTTC	CASSDRPYNEQFF
TRBV5-1	16	-	TRBJ1-6	TRBD1	TGCGCCAGCAGCGAACAGGGGAGCTCCTATAATTCACCCCTCCACTTT	CASSEQGSSYNSPLHF
TRBV11-2	15	-	TRBJ2-7	-	TGTGCCAGCAGCCCCTTGGAGGGTCGATACTACGAGCAGTACTTC	CASSPLEGRYYEQYF
TRBV7-2	13	-	TRBJ2-1	-	TGTGCCAGCAGCCCGGGACTTGGCGGTGAGCAGTTCTTC	CASSPGLGGEQFF
TRBV6-5	14	-	TRBJ2-7	TRBD1	TGTGCCAGCAGTTACCTGGGACAGTTCTACGAGCAGTACTTC	CASSYLGQFYEQYF
TRBV5-1	16	few	TRBJ1-1	TRBD1	TGCGCCAGCAGCCCCATCGTTAACAGGGGAGACACTGAAGCTTTCTTT	CASSPIVNRGDTEAFF
TRBV27	13	-	TRBJ2-1	-	TGTGCCAGCATGGTTAGGACTTACAATGAGCAGTTCTTC	CASMVRTYNEQFF
TRBV6-5	13	-	TRBJ2-5	TRBD1	TGTGCCAGCAGCCGGGGACAGGGGGTGACCCAGTACTTC	CASSRGQGVTQYF
TRBV20-1	14	-	TRBJ2-5	TRBD2	TGCAGTACTAGCCCCGGGGGGTGGCAAGAGACCCAGTACTTC	CSTSPGGWQETQYF
TRBV5-1	15	-	TRBJ2-1	TRBD2	TGCGCCAGCAGCTTGATGGCTAGCGGATACAATGAGCAGTTCTTC	CASSLMASGYNEQFF